Listed here are 30 T cell receptor beta chains from one sample, sequenced in a study of blood T cell repertoires in COVID-19. Assay: immunoSEQ multiplex PCR; the TCRdb copy retains only in-frame clones and omits some. Found here are around 310,000 clones, roughly 89% of them singletons; the top ten hold approximately 0.98%. The material sequenced was peripheral blood. These receptors all come from a woman aged 40 to 55 with COVID-19, enrolled during active disease.

This clone was picked up one time. The J gene is TRBJ2-3, the V gene TRBV5-1; TRBD2 aligns across 7 bases. The CDR3 spans 15 residues. Germline CDR1 is SGHRS and CDR2 is YFSETQ. The trim removed 0 bases at V and 8 bases at J, leaving 9 bases unmatched. In DNA, the CDR3 is TGCGCCAGCAGCTTGGCGGGGGGTTCCAGAAGTACGCAGTATTTT. Residues: CASSLAGGSRSTQYF.

The chain couples TRBV29-1 to TRBJ2-7, with a tentative D call TRBD2 (5 bases). V lost 4 bases, J lost 2 bases, and 15 bases lay in between. This CDR3 is built from 14 residues. Germline V lookup: CDR1 SQVTM, CDR2 ANQGSEA. CDR3 DNA: TGCAGCGTTGGGATCGCGGGTCTACCCTACGAGCAGTACTTC. It encodes CSVGIAGLPYEQYF.

The V and J genes are TRBV6-2 or TRBV6-3 and TRBJ2-2; D call uncertain. The CDR3 is 16 amino acids. The V end was cut by 2 bases, the J end by 3 bases, with 13 bases between. CDR1 and CDR2 from the germline V gene are MNHEY and SVGEGT. The CDR3 bases are TGTGCCAGCAGTTACGTTCGCGGTCGGTACACCGGGGAGCTGTTTTTT. This translates into CASSYVRGRYTGELFF.

This clone was seen a single time. This sequence joins TRBV30 and TRBJ1-1; TRBD1 agrees at 7 bases. This CDR3 has 12 amino acids. V lost 8 bases and J lost 1; bases outside the gene matches: 4. Germline CDR1 reads GTSNPN; CDR2 reads SVGIG (reference sequence). The CDR3 region is CAGGQQNTEAFF. The CDR3 DNA is TGTGCCGGGGGACAGCAGAACACTGAAGCTTTCTTT.

The count of this clone is one. The chain carries TRBV7-9 and TRBJ2-7, with 9 positions matching TRBD2. V was clipped by 0 bases and J by 3 bases; unmatched bases: 3. The CDR3 contains 15 residues. Looked up from germline, CDR1 is SEHNR and CDR2 is FQNEAQ (reference sequence). The CDR3 spells CASSLASGSLYEQYF. DNA for the CDR3: TGTGCCAGCAGCTTAGCTAGCGGGAGTCTCTACGAGCAGTACTTC. The full variable domain, rest sourced from reference TRBV7-9 and TRBJ2-7, is DTGVSQNPRHKITKRGQNVTFRCDPISEHNRLYWYRQTLGQGPEFLTYFQNEAQLEKSRLLSDRFSAERPKGSFSTLEIQRTEQGDSAMYLCASSLASGSLYEQYFGPGTRLTVT.

The rearrangement joins TRBV28 to TRBJ1-5; no clear D. V was cut by 5 bases and J by 2 bases, with 13 bases left in between. Germline lookup yields CDR1 MDHEN and CDR2 SYDVKM. This CDR3 region has 15 residues. The CDR3 loop is CASSAPKMGNQPQHF. For the CDR3, the DNA is TGTGCCAGCAGTGCTCCTAAAATGGGCAATCAGCCCCAGCATTTT.

The rearrangement joins TRBV28 to TRBJ1-1, with D uncertain. CDR1 is MDHEN, CDR2 SYDVKM, per germline. The CDR3 consists of 12 residues. With 6 bases removed from V and 7 bases from J, the gap between germline ends came to 12 bases. Here the CDR3 reads CASRRSTREAFF. The CDR3 DNA reads as TGTGCCAGCAGACGGTCAACTCGTGAAGCTTTCTTT. The entire variable domain, with the rest obtained from reference TRBV28 and TRBJ1-1, is as follows: DVKVTQSSRYLVKRTGEKVFLECVQDMDHENMFWYRQDPGLGLRLIYFSYDVKMKEKGDIPEGYSVSREKKERFSLILESASTNQTSMYLCASRRSTREAFFGQGTRLTVV.

In its sample, this clone was seen a few times. The chain joins TRBV5-1 to TRBJ2-1; 13 positions agree with TRBD2. The CDR3 sequence is 19 residues long. The germline CDR1 and CDR2 sequences are SGHRS and YFSETQ. Trimming removed 4 bases from V and 8 bases from J; junction bases left unmatched: 18. The CDR3 coding sequence is TGCGCCAGCAGCCCTCGAACACTAGCGGGAGGGCCTACCATCGATGAGCAGTTCTTC. As protein: CASSPRTLAGGPTIDEQFF.

The V and J genes are TRBV19 and TRBJ1-1, with no clear D. CDR3 length equals 13 residues. V lost 5 bases and J 5 bases, leaving 12 bases between the germline ends. Looked up from germline, CDR1 is LNHDA and CDR2 is SQIVND (reference sequence). In nucleotides, the CDR3 is TGTGCCAGTAGTTTGGGCCAAAGGACTGAAGCTTTCTTT. Translation: CASSLGQRTEAFF. The whole variable domain, filled in from reference TRBV19 and TRBJ1-1, reads DGGITQSPKYLFRKEGQNVTLSCEQNLNHDAMYWYRQDPGQGLRLIYYSQIVNDFQKGDIAEGYSVSREKKESFPLTVTSAQKNPTAFYLCASSLGQRTEAFFGQGTRLTVV.

This chain uses TRBV5-1 with TRBJ2-3; D not resolved. The CDR3 loop spans 15 amino acids. In germline, CDR1 is SGHRS, CDR2 YFSETQ. The V gene lost 0 bases and the J gene lost 1 base, with 9 bases spanning the gap. CDR3 loop: CASSLAQPGTDTQYF. The DNA of the CDR3 is TGCGCCAGCAGCTTGGCCCAACCGGGCACAGATACGCAGTATTTT.

This chain connects TRBV5-8 to TRBJ2-7, with 11 bases matching TRBD1. Trimming took 3 bases from V and 6 from J; bases not matched to a gene: 5. Germline V lookup: CDR1 SGHTS, CDR2 YDEGEE. CDR3 length equals 14 residues. The CDR3, as DNA: TGTGCCAGCAGCTACGTGGACAGGGGGCTCGAGCAGTACTTC. Protein product: CASSYVDRGLEQYF.

The V call is TRBV5-1, the J call TRBJ2-1; 12 nucleotides agree with TRBD2. V lost 4 bases and J lost 7; bases outside the gene matches: 6. Germline CDR1 reads SGHRS; CDR2 reads YFSETQ. The CDR3 covers 15 residues. CDR3 DNA sequence: TGCGCCAGCAGCCTTCTAGCGGGAGGGACTAATGAGCAGTTCTTC. Its protein is CASSLLAGGTNEQFF.

This chain joins TRBV29-1 and TRBJ1-2, with 7 nucleotides matching TRBD1. The CDR3 runs to 9 residues. Germline CDR1 is SQVTM and CDR2 is ANQGSEA. The trim removed 7 bases at V and 14 bases at J, leaving 7 bases unmatched. The CDR3, as DNA: TGCAGCGCCGACAGGGCGGGAACCTTC. Amino acid sequence: CSADRAGTF.

The gene calls are TRBV5-1 and TRBJ1-2; D may be TRBD1 (6 bases). There are 13 residues in the CDR3. The germline V gene has CDR1 SGHRS and CDR2 YFSETQ. Trimming pared 1 base from V and 5 bases from J, leaving 9 bases between. The CDR3 sequence is CASSLTGSYGYTF. CDR3 sequence (DNA): TGCGCCAGCAGCTTGACAGGGTCTTATGGCTACACCTTC.

This clone was seen a few times. The gene calls are TRBV19 and TRBJ1-5, with D perhaps TRBD1 (5 bases). The length of the CDR3 is 14 residues. Looked up from germline, CDR1 is LNHDA and CDR2 is SQIVND (reference sequence). V lost 5 bases and J 6 bases, leaving 14 bases between the germline ends. The CDR3 sequence: CASSGARVGQPQHF. CDR3 bases: TGTGCCAGTAGTGGGGCCAGGGTAGGTCAGCCCCAGCATTTT. Drawing the rest from reference TRBV19 and TRBJ1-5, the complete variable domain is DGGITQSPKYLFRKEGQNVTLSCEQNLNHDAMYWYRQDPGQGLRLIYYSQIVNDFQKGDIAEGYSVSREKKESFPLTVTSAQKNPTAFYLCASSGARVGQPQHFGDGTRLSIL.

Comments on this clone: The germline gene is not matched at one end of the junction; a read error may be the cause. This chain's CDR3 is CASSLVQGANNEQFF. For the CDR3, the DNA is TGTGCTAGCAGCTTAGTACAGGGGGCGAACAATGAGCAGTTCTTC. The rearrangement joins TRBV7-7 to TRBJ2-1; TRBD1 matches at 9 bases. The CDR3 runs to 15 residues. Germline values: CDR1 SSHAT, CDR2 FNYEAQ (reference sequence).

This sequence joins TRBV5-5 and TRBJ1-5; TRBD1 aligns across 12 bases. Germline-derived CDR1 and CDR2 are SGHKS and YYEKEE (reference sequence). The CDR3 contains 15 residues. V lost 1 base and J lost 6; bases outside the gene matches: 2. The CDR3 sequence is CASSLWDRGPQPQHF. The CDR3 DNA reads TGTGCCAGCAGCTTGTGGGACAGGGGGCCTCAGCCCCAGCATTTT. The entire variable domain, with the rest obtained from reference TRBV5-5 and TRBJ1-5, is as follows: DAGVTQSPTHLIKTRGQQVTLRCSPISGHKSVSWYQQVLGQGPQFIFQYYEKEERGRGNFPDRFSARQFPNYSSELNVNALLLGDSALYLCASSLWDRGPQPQHFGDGTRLSIL.

In its sample, this clone was seen once. V and J are TRBV5-1 and TRBJ2-7, with 9 bases identical to TRBD1. Germline loops: CDR1 SGHRS, CDR2 YFSETQ. The CDR3 contains 15 residues. V trimming: 2 bases; J trimming: 6 bases; junction bases outside the gene matches: 9. The CDR3: CASSFPGQGTGEQYF. CDR3 DNA: TGCGCCAGCAGCTTCCCGGGACAGGGTACTGGCGAGCAGTACTTC.

The chain combines TRBV2 with TRBJ2-2; TRBD2 might be the D (7 bases). The germline CDR1 and CDR2 sequences are SNHLY and FYNNEI. This CDR3 is built from 17 residues. The V and J ends lost 11 bases and 0 bases respectively, with 22 bases between them. CDR3 sequence (DNA): TGTGCCCGCGACCGGGGTGGGGGGGGCGCGAACACCGGGGAGCTGTTTTTT. This gives the protein CARDRGGGGANTGELFF.

The rearrangement joins TRBV19 to TRBJ2-7, with D possibly being TRBD2 (6 bases). The length of the CDR3 is 14 residues. Trimming left V 10 bases short and J 3 bases short, with 19 bases between. Per the germline V gene, CDR1 is LNHDA and CDR2 is SQIVND (reference sequence). The CDR3: CATGSIGRVYEQYF. The CDR3 nucleotides read TGTGCCACCGGGTCAATCGGGAGAGTCTACGAGCAGTACTTC.

This chain joins TRBV19 and TRBJ2-7; 8 nucleotides agree with TRBD1. The CDR3 length is 16 residues. Germline CDR1 LNHDA, CDR2 SQIVND (reference sequence). V lost 5 bases and J lost 3; bases outside the gene matches: 12. The CDR3 DNA follows: TGTGCCAGTAGTTACCGAGGACAGGGAGGCTACTACGAGCAGTACTTC. It yields the protein CASSYRGQGGYYEQYF.

This rearrangement joins TRBV6-6 to TRBJ1-5; D may be TRBD1 (5 bases). The CDR3 is made up of 14 amino acids. The V gene's germline CDR1 is MNHNY and CDR2 SVGAGI (reference sequence). V dropped 0 bases and J dropped 6 bases, with 9 bases sitting between them. The CDR3 sequence is CASSYSGGTQPQHF. The CDR3 bases are TGTGCCAGCAGTTACTCGGGAGGGACTCAGCCCCAGCATTTT.

This chain links TRBV27 with TRBJ1-3; D gene ambiguous. Trimming cost V 6 bases and J 0 bases, with 12 bases left between them. CDR1 MNHEY and CDR2 SMNVEV come from the germline V gene (reference sequence). The CDR3 is 15 residues long. CDR3: CASRVTYSSGNTIYF. The CDR3 DNA reads as TGTGCCAGCAGGGTCACCTACAGCTCTGGAAACACCATATATTTT.

The V call is TRBV28, the J call TRBJ2-5; D call uncertain. The CDR3 is made up of 12 amino acids. Germline CDR1 MDHEN, CDR2 SYDVKM. The V end was cut by 4 bases, the J end by 6 bases, with 9 bases between. CDR3 bases: TGTGCCAGCAGTTCTACCCGAAAGACCCAGTACTTC. This gives the protein CASSSTRKTQYF.

This chain links TRBV5-1 with TRBJ2-5; D remains ambiguous. Between the trimmed V and J ends, which lost 1 base and 5 bases, there was a span of 12 bases. The CDR3 runs to 14 residues. CDR1 is SGHRS and CDR2 is YFSETQ in the germline V gene. This CDR3 is CASSLHPSQETQYF. The CDR3 bases are TGCGCCAGCAGCTTGCACCCTTCCCAGGAGACCCAGTACTTC.

This chain joins TRBV19 and TRBJ2-2; 7 nucleotides match TRBD1. Germline assignment: CDR1 LNHDA and CDR2 SQIVND (reference sequence). The CDR3 spans 15 residues. Trimming took 1 base from V and 4 from J; bases not matched to a gene: 3. The CDR3 region is CASSIGRTGTGELFF. Written as DNA, the CDR3 is TGTGCCAGTAGTATAGGCCGGACAGGCACCGGGGAGCTGTTTTTT.

The V call is TRBV7-9, the J call TRBJ1-5; unclear D gene. The germline gives CDR1 SEHNR, CDR2 FQNEAQ (reference sequence). The CDR3 length is 14 residues. V shed 1 base and J shed 5 bases, with 9 bases lying between them. In DNA, the CDR3 is TGTGCCAGCAGCTTAGGAGGGCCTGATCAGCCCCAGCATTTT. Protein product: CASSLGGPDQPQHF.

The V and J genes are TRBV9 and TRBJ1-2, with TRBD1 as a possible D gene (6 bases). The germline CDR1 and CDR2 sequences are SGDLS and YYNGEE. CDR3 size: 13 residues. Trimming removed 4 bases from V and 2 bases from J, with 9 bases in between. The chain's CDR3 is CASSLQGNYGYTF. CDR3 nucleotides: TGTGCCAGCAGCCTCCAGGGGAACTATGGCTACACCTTC.

This chain links TRBV6-5 with TRBJ2-7; D may be TRBD2 (5 bases). Trimming stripped 2 bases from V and 3 bases from J, with 11 bases between. The CDR3 sequence is 14 residues long. Germline CDR1 reads MNHEY; CDR2 reads SVGAGI. The CDR3 region is CASSYRGRDYEQYF. CDR3 sequence (DNA): TGTGCCAGCAGTTACAGAGGGAGAGACTACGAGCAGTACTTC.

V and J are TRBV7-9 and TRBJ2-1; 9 bases are a match to TRBD2. V was clipped by 8 bases and J by 6 bases; unmatched bases: 11. The CDR3 contains 15 residues. Germline V lookup: CDR1 SEHNR, CDR2 FQNEAQ (reference sequence). CDR3 protein: CASLEAGGPGNEQFF. As DNA, the CDR3 is TGTGCCAGCCTCGAGGCGGGAGGGCCGGGCAATGAGCAGTTCTTC.